This TCR beta chain was found in a study of blood T cell repertoires in COVID-19. With 4 bases clipped from V and 7 bases from J, the junction kept 3 bases outside the gene matches. The CDR3 extends over 14 amino acids. Germline V lookup: CDR1 MNHEY, CDR2 SVGAGI. Per the original data handling: Cell counts per sample came from amplifying reference gene primers. Assay: immunoSEQ multiplex PCR; the TCRdb copy retains only in-frame clones and omits some. D and trimming come from the DNA, and the V and J calls and clone size come from that table. In the table there are under 350,000 clones, 85% to 90% of which are singletons.

This clonotype was sampled from a man in his forties or fifties with acute or convalescent COVID-19. This chain uses TRBV6-5 with TRBJ2-1, with TRBD2 matching over 11 bases. The sample comprised peripheral blood. The CDR3, as DNA: TGTGCCAGCAGTTTAGCGGGGGGGCGGAATGAGCAGTTCTTC. It translates to CASSLAGGRNEQFF.